The rows below give T cell receptor beta chains drawn from one sample of a study of graft-versus-host responses after intestinal transplantation. Using immunoSEQ multiplex PCR, the repertoire was profiled, and TCRdb retains in-frame clones only, with some absent. The table shows some 18,000 clones, with 80% to 95% occurring only once. Material: PBMCs, obtained approximately 370 days after transplant. Receptor source: a human patient who received an intestinal transplant, so some T cells may come from the graft donor. Each CDR3 is given with its conserved first and last residue. D genes are given only for firm matches. Clone size, where shown, is once, few, many, or a class for clones that have expanded.

J: TRBJ2-7
V: TRBV4-3
length: 14
size: .
D: TRBD2
DNA: TGCGCCAGCAGCCAGTCAGCGGGAGGTACAGGGCAGTACTTC
CDR3: CASSQSAGGTGQYF

J: TRBJ1-6
V: TRBV6-4
length: 13
size: .
D: .
DNA: TGTGCCAGCAGTGACTCCTATAATTCACCCCTCCACTTT
CDR3: CASSDSYNSPLHF

J: TRBJ1-4
V: TRBV19
length: 15
size: .
D: .
DNA: TGTGCCAGTGGCCCCTTGACAGGTACCGGTGAAAAACTGTTTTTT
CDR3: CASGPLTGTGEKLFF

J: TRBJ1-2
V: TRBV6-1
length: 15
size: .
D: .
DNA: TGTGCCAGCAGCGAGATCTTGACAATTAACTATGGCTACACCTTC
CDR3: CASSEILTINYGYTF

J: TRBJ2-1
V: TRBV13
length: 14
size: .
D: .
DNA: TGTGCCAGCAGCTTCGCGACAGGATACAATGAGCAGTTCTTC
CDR3: CASSFATGYNEQFF

J: TRBJ1-2
V: TRBV6-5
length: 15
size: .
D: .
DNA: TGTGCCAGCAGTTACTCGACGGGGGTTGGGTATGGCTACACCTTC
CDR3: CASSYSTGVGYGYTF

J: TRBJ2-3
V: TRBV10-1
length: 17
size: .
D: TRBD2
DNA: TGCGCCAGCAGTGAAGACCTAGCGGGGGGGCCCACAGATACGCAGTATTTT
CDR3: CASSEDLAGGPTDTQYF

J: TRBJ2-7
V: TRBV4-2
length: 14
size: .
D: TRBD1
DNA: TGTGCCAGCAGCCAAGTCGGGACAGCCTACGAGCAGTACTTC
CDR3: CASSQVGTAYEQYF

J: TRBJ2-3
V: TRBV28
length: 13
size: .
D: .
DNA: TGTGCCAGCAGTCCCACGAACACAGATACGCAGTATTTT
CDR3: CASSPTNTDTQYF

J: TRBJ2-5
V: TRBV2
length: 16
size: .
D: .
DNA: TGTGCCAGCAGTGATTGGGGGGGCCAATACCAAGAGACCCAGTACTTC
CDR3: CASSDWGGQYQETQYF

J: TRBJ2-3
V: TRBV10-3
length: 16
size: .
D: .
DNA: TGTGCCATCAGTGAGTATGAGTCGCTCCCCACAGATACGCAGTATTTT
CDR3: CAISEYESLPTDTQYF

J: TRBJ1-2
V: TRBV28
length: 13
size: .
D: .
DNA: TGTGCCAGCAGTTTCCGGACACCCTATGGCTACACCTTC
CDR3: CASSFRTPYGYTF

J: TRBJ1-2
V: TRBV12-2
length: 16
size: .
D: .
DNA: TGTGCAAGTCGCTTAGCAGGGGACAGGCCTAACTATGGCTACACCTTC
CDR3: CASRLAGDRPNYGYTF

J: TRBJ2-3
V: TRBV2
length: 14
size: once
D: TRBD2
DNA: TGTGCCAGCACTGGGACTAGCGGGATAGATACGCAGTATTTT
CDR3: CASTGTSGIDTQYF

J: TRBJ2-3
V: TRBV19
length: 15
size: once
D: TRBD1
DNA: TGTGCCAGTAGTCCCCGACAGGGGGCCACAGATACGCAGTATTTT
CDR3: CASSPRQGATDTQYF

J: TRBJ2-3
V: TRBV7-3
length: 17
size: .
D: TRBD2
DNA: TGTGCCAGCAGCCCAAAAGGGAGAGCGGGGGGCACAGATACGCAGTATTTT
CDR3: CASSPKGRAGGTDTQYF

J: TRBJ1-1
V: TRBV6-1
length: 15
size: .
D: TRBD1
DNA: TGTGCCAGCGGCGGAACGACAGGGACTGTAACTGAAGCTTTCTTT
CDR3: CASGGTTGTVTEAFF

J: TRBJ1-4
V: TRBV6-6
length: 15
size: .
D: .
DNA: TGTGCCAGCACCTCTTTCCAGGGACGAGGTGAAAAACTGTTTTTT
CDR3: CASTSFQGRGEKLFF

J: TRBJ1-4
V: TRBV2
length: 14
size: once
D: TRBD1
DNA: TGTGCCAGCAGGACAGGGAAATGGGATGAAAAACTGTTTTTT
CDR3: CASRTGKWDEKLFF

J: TRBJ1-5
V: TRBV21-1
length: 15
size: .
D: .
DNA: TGTGCCAGCAGCAAATGGGACAGTAGCAATCAGCCCCAGCATTTT
CDR3: CASSKWDSSNQPQHF

J: TRBJ1-2
V: TRBV28
length: 12
size: .
D: .
DNA: TGTGCCAGCAGTTTATGGACCTTTGGCTACACCTTC
CDR3: CASSLWTFGYTF

J: TRBJ1-2
V: TRBV6-1
length: 12
size: once
D: .
DNA: TGTGCCAGCAGCGACAGGTTCTATGGCTACACCTTC
CDR3: CASSDRFYGYTF

J: TRBJ2-2
V: TRBV6-1
length: 14
size: .
D: TRBD2
DNA: TGTGCCAGCAGTGAATTAGCGGGGGGCGGGGAGCTGTTTTTT
CDR3: CASSELAGGGELFF

J: TRBJ2-5
V: TRBV4-2
length: 15
size: once
D: .
DNA: TGTGCCAGCAGCCCTACGACTAGAAGAGAAGAGACCCAGTACTTC
CDR3: CASSPTTRREETQYF

J: TRBJ2-5
V: TRBV5-4
length: 10
size: .
D: .
DNA: TGTGCCAGCAGCCAAGAGACCCAGTACTTC
CDR3: CASSQETQYF

J: TRBJ2-2
V: TRBV9
length: 15
size: .
D: .
DNA: TGTGCCAGCAGCGTAGAGGGGCGCCCCACCGGGGAGCTGTTTTTT
CDR3: CASSVEGRPTGELFF

J: TRBJ2-7
V: TRBV4-1
length: 14
size: .
D: TRBD2
DNA: TGCGCCAGCAGCCCTCCCGGGACTAGCGGGGAGCAGTACTTC
CDR3: CASSPPGTSGEQYF

J: TRBJ2-3
V: TRBV9
length: 15
size: .
D: .
DNA: TGTGCCAGCAGCGTAGCTTCAGGGCGCACAGATACGCAGTATTTT
CDR3: CASSVASGRTDTQYF

J: TRBJ2-5
V: TRBV16
length: 14
size: .
D: .
DNA: TGTGCCAGCAGCCAAGGGGGACTGCTGAAGACCCAGTACTTC
CDR3: CASSQGGLLKTQYF

J: TRBJ2-1
V: TRBV7-9
length: 11
size: .
D: .
DNA: TGTGCCAGCAGCTTAGTACGTGAGCAGTTCTTC
CDR3: CASSLVREQFF

J: TRBJ1-4
V: TRBV4-1
length: 16
size: .
D: .
DNA: TGCGCCAGCAGCCAAGATCCCCATCCAACTAATGAAAAACTGTTTTTT
CDR3: CASSQDPHPTNEKLFF

J: TRBJ2-1
V: TRBV13
length: 16
size: .
D: .
DNA: TGTGCCAGCAGCTTAGAAGCAGGGAGGAAGGACAATGAGCAGTTCTTC
CDR3: CASSLEAGRKDNEQFF

J: TRBJ2-3
V: TRBV7-9
length: 14
size: .
D: TRBD2
DNA: TGTGCCAGCAGCCCGGGACTACACACAGATACGCAGTATTTT
CDR3: CASSPGLHTDTQYF

J: TRBJ1-4
V: TRBV5-1
length: 15
size: .
D: .
DNA: TGCGCCAGCAGCGGAACCACAGGAGTCAATGAAAAACTGTTTTTT
CDR3: CASSGTTGVNEKLFF

J: TRBJ2-1
V: TRBV9
length: 15
size: .
D: .
DNA: TGTGCCAGCAACCCTACGTCGGGCTCCTACAATGAGCAGTTCTTC
CDR3: CASNPTSGSYNEQFF

J: TRBJ2-1
V: TRBV6-1
length: 18
size: .
D: .
DNA: TGTGCCAGCAGTGACAGGGGAGGGGTATCAGGGATTTACAATGAGCAGTTCTTC
CDR3: CASSDRGGVSGIYNEQFF

J: TRBJ2-7
V: TRBV21-1
length: 16
size: .
D: .
DNA: TGTGCCAGCAGCACCTACCGGGACAATTGGGACTACGAGCAGTACTTC
CDR3: CASSTYRDNWDYEQYF

J: TRBJ2-1
V: TRBV4-1
length: 17
size: .
D: .
DNA: TGCGCCAGCAGCCAAATAGGGGCTCATAAGGATTACAATGAGCAGTTCTTC
CDR3: CASSQIGAHKDYNEQFF

J: TRBJ1-2
V: TRBV30
length: 13
size: .
D: TRBD1
DNA: TGTGCCTGGAGTGTTGGGACAGAGAATGGCTACACCTTC
CDR3: CAWSVGTENGYTF

J: TRBJ2-5
V: TRBV9
length: 13
size: .
D: .
DNA: TGTGCCAGCAGCGTAGGGGAGTGGGAGACCCAGTACTTC
CDR3: CASSVGEWETQYF

J: TRBJ2-1
V: TRBV6-5
length: 15
size: .
D: .
DNA: TGTGCCAGCAGTTCCATAGGCGGCAGGGCGAATGAGCAGTTCTTC
CDR3: CASSSIGGRANEQFF

J: TRBJ2-5
V: TRBV6-1
length: 14
size: .
D: .
DNA: TGTGCCAGCAGTACCCTGGGGGTACGAGAGACCCAGTACTTC
CDR3: CASSTLGVRETQYF

J: TRBJ2-3
V: TRBV28
length: 16
size: .
D: TRBD1
DNA: TGTGCCAGCAGTCTTACAGGGGGCTGGGGTACAGATACGCAGTATTTT
CDR3: CASSLTGGWGTDTQYF